Described below is a single T cell receptor (beta chain) sequence and its context. Its target is not known. Germline lookup yields CDR1 SGHRS and CDR2 YFSETQ. V gave up 6 bases and J gave up 1 base, with 11 bases separating them. The CDR3 sequence is 15 residues long. The sample comes from a study of PD-1 blockade in mismatch repair-deficient tumors. Whole-study context: Enrolled about 2013-2017, patients had progressing, pretreated mismatch repair-deficient cancers of 12 types.

Method: immunoSEQ multiplex PCR; TCRdb's copy keeps in-frame clones and lacks some. In the table there are some 50,000 clones, 77% of which are singletons. General study findings and limits: Rapid post-treatment expansion, then contraction, generally preceding radiologic response, marked tumor-resident clones.

This rearrangement joins TRBV5-1 to TRBJ2-6; D remains ambiguous. The starting material was PBMCs, obtained before pembrolizumab treatment. The TCR sequence derives from an adult with mismatch repair-deficient cancer. The CDR3 region is CASTTPESGANVLTF. CDR3 bases: TGCGCCAGCACCACCCCTGAGTCTGGGGCCAACGTCCTGACTTTC.